This T cell receptor (beta chain) was sequenced in a study of T cells after yellow fever vaccination. There are 13 residues in the CDR3. Germline V gene lookup returns CDR1 DFQATT and CDR2 SNEGSKA (reference sequence). V was trimmed by 1 base and J by 4 bases, leaving 10 bases between them. One entry per CDR3 protein results from TCRdb running MiXCR on the 5' RACE reads. Here the sample spans around 610,000 distinct CDR3 sequences, 13% being singletons. This receptor was identified in a man aged 25 to 40 who received the YFV17D yellow fever vaccine. The V and J genes are TRBV20-1 and TRBJ1-2; no firm D call. The source was PBMCs, collected on the day of the yellow fever booster vaccination. DNA for the CDR3: TGCAGTGCTAGAGGCCCGATGGGCTATGGCTACACCTTC. Its translation: CSARGPMGYGYTF.